Shown below are 7 T cell receptor beta chains from a single sample sequenced in a study of cytomegalovirus exposure and HLA in healthy donors. Repertoires were generated with immunoSEQ multiplex PCR, while TCRdb's copy carries only in-frame clones and drops some. The sample includes under 400,000 clones, roughly 88% of them seen just once. Sequenced input: PBMCs. Receptors were obtained from a woman aged 18-29 years in good health and CMV-seronegative.

This clone came up once. Within the sample, other DNA sequences also encode this same CDR3. This chain connects TRBV20-1 to TRBJ1-1; D not resolved. Trimming took off 2 bases at V and 3 bases at J, with 4 bases between the two ends. CDR3 length: 11 residues. Germline V gives CDR1 DFQATT, CDR2 SNEGSKA (reference sequence). The CDR3 DNA reads TGCAGTGCTAGACGGGACACTGAAGCTTTCTTT. Translating gives CSARRDTEAFF.

The CDR3 coding sequence is TGTGCCTCCAAGGAGTCTGGGGACAGGGGGCTCGATGAGCAGTTCTTC. This encodes CASKESGDRGLDEQFF. The chain links TRBV2 to TRBJ2-1, with 12 bases identical to TRBD1. Germline V lookup: CDR1 SNHLY, CDR2 FYNNEI. J gave up 8 bases and V 11 bases, and 16 bases lay outside the gene matches. The CDR3 has 16 amino acids.

This chain uses TRBV7-9 with TRBJ2-1; D possibly corresponds to TRBD2 (6 bases). Trimming pared 5 bases from V and 2 bases from J, leaving 16 bases between. Per the germline V gene, CDR1 is SEHNR and CDR2 is FQNEAQ (reference sequence). This CDR3 has 16 residues. This chain's CDR3 is CASSREPGIAYNEQFF. CDR3 DNA: TGTGCCAGCAGCCGGGAGCCCGGGATTGCCTACAATGAGCAGTTCTTC.

The genes are TRBV28 and TRBJ2-7; 8 positions match TRBD1. The CDR3 extends over 14 amino acids. J was trimmed by 6 bases and V by 6 bases; bases with no gene match: 10. The germline V gene has CDR1 MDHEN and CDR2 SYDVKM. The CDR3 here is CASRFYPTGVEQYF. CDR3 in DNA: TGTGCCAGCAGATTTTACCCGACAGGGGTCGAGCAGTACTTC.

The chain combines TRBV19 with TRBJ1-5; D perhaps matches TRBD1 (5 bases). The ends were cut back, 4 bases at V and 2 bases at J, with 9 bases in the middle. Germline V CDR1 and CDR2: LNHDA, SQIVND (reference sequence). This CDR3 is 14 amino acids long. The CDR3 sequence: CASSRQGGNQPQHF. CDR3 nucleotides: TGTGCCAGTAGTAGGCAGGGTGGCAATCAGCCCCAGCATTTT.

The chain employs TRBV18 and TRBJ2-7; D unclear. The CDR3 spans 13 residues. The V end lost 6 bases, the J end lost 3 bases, and 12 bases lay between the germline ends. The germline gives CDR1 KGHSH, CDR2 LQKENI. CDR3 sequence (DNA): TGTGCCAGCTCCCGAGACTTTGACTACGAGCAGTACTTC. It codes for CASSRDFDYEQYF.

This clone has only a few counts. CDR3 DNA: TGCAGCGTTGGGACAGCCTCCTACGAGCAGTACTTC. Amino acid sequence: CSVGTASYEQYF. The chain couples TRBV29-1 to TRBJ2-7, with D perhaps matching TRBD1 (6 bases). CDR1 and CDR2 from the germline V gene are SQVTM and ANQGSEA. The CDR3 covers 12 residues. V lost 4 bases, J lost 0 bases, and 7 bases lay in between.